These T cell receptor beta chains were read from a single sample in a study of blood T cell repertoires in COVID-19. Produced via immunoSEQ multiplex PCR; TCRdb's table is partial and in-frame only. The sample yields 300,000 to 400,000 clones, 90% to 95% seen once. Specimen: PBMCs or T cells enriched from blood (not recorded which). The source is a woman aged 25 to 45 who had been exposed to COVID-19. The CDR3 runs from the conserved cysteine through the conserved F or W. Fields, in order: J gene, V gene, D gene, clone size, CDR3 protein, CDR3 DNA. D genes are given only for firm matches. Size is omitted from some rows. Given values are once, few, many or a class for expanded clones.

>TRBJ2-3|TRBV19|-|-
CASRFGGSDTQYF
TGTGCCAGTAGGTTCGGCGGATCAGATACGCAGTATTTT
>TRBJ2-7|TRBV10-3|TRBD1|-
CAITNGQGVNYEQYF
TGTGCCATCACTAATGGACAGGGGGTGAACTACGAGCAGTACTTC
>TRBJ1-2|TRBV7-2|-|-
CASSLRQLTMGGYTF
TGTGCCAGCAGCCTCCGACAGTTAACTATGGGGGGCTACACCTTC
>TRBJ1-3|TRBV4-2|TRBD1|-
CASSQEIGTAGNTIYF
TGTGCCAGCAGCCAAGAGATTGGGACAGCTGGAAACACCATATATTTT
>TRBJ2-1|TRBV11-2|-|-
CASSFFGGEQFF
TGTGCCAGCAGCTTCTTCGGCGGGGAGCAGTTCTTC
>TRBJ2-2|TRBV19|TRBD1|-
CASSIQTGANTGELFF
TGTGCCAGTAGTATTCAGACAGGGGCGAACACCGGGGAGCTGTTTTTT
>TRBJ2-3|TRBV5-1|-|few
CASSSENTDTQYF
TGCGCCAGCAGCTCCGAGAACACAGATACGCAGTATTTT
>TRBJ2-3|TRBV5-5|TRBD1|-
CASSSQGPGRVTDTQYF
TGTGCCAGCAGCTCACAGGGGCCCGGGCGGGTGACAGATACGCAGTATTTT
>TRBJ1-1|TRBV5-1|TRBD1|-
CASSLGQGGPEAFF
TGCGCCAGCAGCTTGGGACAGGGGGGGCCTGAAGCTTTCTTT
>TRBJ1-6|TRBV29-1|-|-
CSVSAGGDSPLHF
TGCAGCGTTTCGGCGGGGGGGGATTCACCCCTCCACTTT
>TRBJ2-5|TRBV11-1|-|once
CASSSVQETQYF
TGTGCCAGCAGCTCAGTTCAAGAGACCCAGTACTTC
>TRBJ1-5|TRBV5-5|-|once
CASSLAQTGSNQPQHF
TGTGCCAGCAGCTTGGCCCAGACGGGTTCCAATCAGCCCCAGCATTTT
>TRBJ1-1|TRBV29-1|-|-
CSVRAQGNTEAFF
TGCAGCGTCCGGGCACAGGGGAACACTGAAGCTTTCTTT
>TRBJ2-1|TRBV7-3|TRBD1|-
CASSSGQFHNEQFF
TGTGCCAGCAGCTCGGGACAGTTCCACAATGAGCAGTTCTTC
>TRBJ1-1|TRBV30|-|-
CAWSVSYGGVAFF
TGTGCCTGGAGTGTATCCTACGGAGGGGTGGCTTTCTTT
>TRBJ2-1|TRBV11-2|-|-
CASSLDLTGSEEFYNEQFF
TGTGCCAGCAGCTTAGATCTTACTGGTAGCGAAGAATTCTACAATGAGCAGTTCTTC
>TRBJ2-5|TRBV20-1|TRBD2|-
CSASFPSGGVVETQYF
TGCAGTGCTAGTTTCCCTAGCGGGGGGGTGGTGGAGACCCAGTACTTC
>TRBJ1-5|TRBV19|-|-
CASKPGHLSNQPQHF
TGTGCCAGTAAGCCGGGACACCTTAGCAATCAGCCCCAGCATTTT
>TRBJ1-6|TRBV12-3/TRBV12-4|-|-
CASTPRGGSPLHF
TGTGCCAGCACCCCTAGGGGGGGCTCACCCCTCCACTTT
>TRBJ1-4|TRBV7-9|TRBD1|few
CASSFPAGGTGVDEKLFF
TGTGCCAGCAGCTTCCCGGCAGGGGGAACCGGAGTGGATGAAAAACTGTTTTTT
>TRBJ2-1|TRBV5-1|TRBD2|-
CASSSGLAGAYEQFF
TGCGCCAGCAGCTCGGGACTAGCGGGGGCCTATGAGCAGTTCTTC
>TRBJ1-4|TRBV5-5|TRBD1|-
CASAPGTGREKLFF
TGTGCCAGCGCACCGGGGACAGGGAGGGAAAAACTGTTTTTT
>TRBJ2-2|TRBV7-9|-|-
CASSLGSAGLNTGELFF
TGTGCCAGCAGCTTGGGATCGGCGGGTCTGAACACCGGGGAGCTGTTTTTT
>TRBJ1-1|TRBV5-1|-|-
CASSLAAGLNTEAFF
TGCGCCAGCAGCTTGGCCGCGGGGTTGAACACTGAAGCTTTCTTT
>TRBJ2-3|TRBV12-5|TRBD2|-
CASGLVRTSAEIDPRVDTQYF
TGTGCTAGTGGTTTGGTTCGGACTAGTGCGGAGATAGACCCGAGGGTAGATACGCAGTATTTT
>TRBJ1-6|TRBV5-1|TRBD1|-
CASSFGQESSYNSPLHF
TGCGCCAGCAGCTTCGGACAGGAGAGCTCCTATAATTCACCCCTCCACTTT
>TRBJ2-7|TRBV2|-|-
CARSFARDSSYEQYF
TGTGCCAGATCATTCGCACGGGACTCCTCCTACGAGCAGTACTTC
>TRBJ2-7|TRBV5-1|-|-
CASSPRGGGEQYF
TGCGCCAGCAGCCCTCGGGGAGGGGGCGAGCAGTACTTC
>TRBJ1-1|TRBV7-2|-|-
CASSLGSLGRGSEAFF
TGTGCCAGCAGCTTAGGGTCTCTGGGGAGAGGGTCTGAAGCTTTCTTT
>TRBJ1-1|TRBV5-5|-|few
CASSFRGAEAFF
TGTGCCAGCAGCTTTCGGGGTGCTGAAGCTTTCTTT
>TRBJ2-3|TRBV19|-|-
CASSRGGTRTSVADTQYF
TGTGCCAGTAGTCGAGGGGGGACGCGTACTAGCGTGGCAGATACGCAGTATTTT
>TRBJ1-1|TRBV5-6|-|-
CASSATGTRVVNTEAFF
TGTGCCAGCAGCGCAACCGGGACACGGGTTGTGAACACTGAAGCTTTCTTT
>TRBJ2-7|TRBV6-2/TRBV6-3|-|few
CASSYSDRSLSYEQYF
TGTGCCAGCAGTTACTCTGACAGATCCCTCTCCTACGAGCAGTACTTC
>TRBJ2-5|TRBV27|-|-
CASRPTPWWRETQYF
TGTGCCAGCAGGCCGACCCCTTGGTGGAGAGAGACCCAGTACTTC
>TRBJ1-1|TRBV4-1|-|-
CASSQQRSKDTEAFF
TGCGCCAGCAGCCAACAGCGGTCCAAGGACACTGAAGCTTTCTTT
>TRBJ1-3|TRBV11-2|TRBD1|-
CASSPLRRDRALSGNTIYF
TGTGCCAGCAGCCCGTTACGACGGGACAGGGCCTTGAGTGGAAACACCATATATTTT
>TRBJ1-1|TRBV27|TRBD1|-
CASSARQGAVTEAFF
TGTGCCAGCAGTGCCCGACAGGGTGCGGTAACTGAAGCTTTCTTT
>TRBJ1-1|TRBV6-5|-|-
CASRVTRVTEAFF
TGTGCCAGCAGGGTGACCAGGGTCACTGAAGCTTTCTTT
>TRBJ2-7|TRBV7-9|-|-
CASSKTGYEQYF
TGTGCCAGCAGCAAGACTGGCTACGAGCAGTACTTC
>TRBJ1-2|TRBV5-4|TRBD1|-
CASSARTGYGYTF
TGTGCCAGCAGCGCCCGGACAGGGTATGGCTACACCTTC
>TRBJ1-1|TRBV7-9|-|once
CASSLVPGMGEAFF
TGTGCCAGCAGCTTAGTTCCGGGTATGGGTGAAGCTTTCTTT
>TRBJ2-5|TRBV5-1|-|-
CASSPPGYQETQYF
TGCGCCAGCAGCCCCCCAGGGTATCAAGAGACCCAGTACTTC
>TRBJ2-7|TRBV15|TRBD1|-
CATSRGDRDYEQYF
TGTGCCACCAGCAGGGGGGACAGGGACTACGAGCAGTACTTC
>TRBJ2-7|TRBV5-1|-|-
CASSLDPSYEQYF
TGCGCCAGCAGTCTAGACCCCTCCTACGAGCAGTACTTC
>TRBJ2-3|TRBV12-5|TRBD2|-
CASSGVTDTQYF
TGTGCTAGTAGCGGGGTCACAGATACGCAGTATTTT
>TRBJ1-1|TRBV18|-|-
CASSPGGLNTEAFF
TGTGCCAGCTCACCGGGCGGGTTGAACACTGAAGCTTTCTTT
>TRBJ1-6|TRBV27|-|-
CASTQRSSYNSPLHF
TGTGCCAGCACCCAGCGGAGCTCCTATAATTCACCCCTCCACTTT
>TRBJ1-2|TRBV2|TRBD1|-
CASSDRGPYGYTF
TGTGCCAGCAGCGACAGGGGGCCCTATGGCTACACCTTC
>TRBJ1-5|TRBV12-3/TRBV12-4|-|-
CASSLGSLQPQHF
TGTGCCAGCAGTTTAGGTTCCCTACAGCCCCAGCATTTT
>TRBJ1-2|TRBV6-5|-|-
CASSYGQMGYTF
TGTGCCAGCAGTTACGGCCAAATGGGCTACACCTTC